The 14 T cell receptor beta chains presented below share a single source sample, sequenced in a study of neurological immune-mediated disorders. One entry per CDR3 protein results from TCRdb running MiXCR on the 5' RACE reads. The profile shows approximately 23,000 distinct CDR3 sequences, over 9.5% of them singletons. The sequenced sample consisted of PBMCs. The receptors stem from a woman aged 55-70 years with HTLV-1-associated myelopathy (HAM/TSP).

V and J are TRBV20-1 and TRBJ2-1, with TRBD2 matching over 8 bases. The CDR3 length is 15 residues. CDR1 and CDR2 from the germline V gene are DFQATT and SNEGSKA (reference sequence). The ends lost 0 bases at V and 16 bases at J; junction bases unmatched: 17. The CDR3 sequence is CSARDAGGPYNDHFF. The CDR3 DNA reads TGCAGTGCTAGAGATGCGGGGGGACCCTACAATGATCATTTCTTC.

This clonotype was seen many times. The chain couples TRBV5-1 to TRBJ1-6; D not resolved. The CDR3 covers 12 residues. V lost 0 bases to trimming and J lost 11 bases, with 6 bases between them. Germline V lookup: CDR1 SGHRS, CDR2 YFSETQ. CDR3 DNA: TGCGCCAGCAGCTTGGATCTCCCACCCCTCCACTTT. The encoded protein is CASSLDLPPLHF.

This clonotype was observed a few times. The V and J genes are TRBV7-2 and TRBJ1-3; D gene uncertain. V shed 5 bases and J shed 0 bases, with 20 bases lying between them. The CDR3 spans 18 residues. Germline-derived CDR1 and CDR2 are SGHTA and FQGNSA. The CDR3 spells CASSQFLLARGSGNTIYF. The CDR3 DNA is TGTGCCAGCAGCCAATTCTTGCTGGCACGGGGCTCTGGAAACACCATATATTTT.

This clonotype is medium-sized in the sample. The genes are TRBV6-6 and TRBJ2-5; D is uncertain. Trimming removed 7 bases from V and 4 bases from J, with 16 bases in between. The CDR3 is 14 residues long. CDR1 is MNHNY, CDR2 SVGAGI, per germline (reference sequence). DNA of the CDR3: TGTGCCAGCAATCTCGTCCCGAACGGAGAGACCCAGTACTTC. It specifies CASNLVPNGETQYF.

This clonotype was seen many times. DNA for the CDR3: TGCAGTGCTAGAGGACGGAAAGACAATGAGCAGTTCTTC. It translates to CSARGRKDNEQFF. J is TRBJ2-1 and V is TRBV20-1; D is undetermined. Looked up from germline, CDR1 is DFQATT and CDR2 is SNEGSKA (reference sequence). Trimming took 1 base from V and 5 from J, leaving 9 bases between them. This CDR3 comprises 13 residues.

This clonotype has a count of ten or more. The chain combines TRBV21-1 with TRBJ1-1. TRBV21-1 is classified as a pseudogene. The CDR3 consists of 14 residues. Here the CDR3 DNA reads TGTGCCAGCAGCACGATGGTAGAGGACACTGAAGCTTTCTTT. Its protein product is CASSTMVEDTEAFF.

This clonotype was picked up many times. The chain combines TRBV20-1 with TRBJ1-1, with D possibly matching TRBD1 (6 bases). This CDR3 has 12 residues. Germline CDR1 DFQATT, CDR2 SNEGSKA (reference sequence). Trimming shortened V by 6 bases and J by 0 bases, and 8 bases separated the two germline ends. CDR3 amino acids: CSAHRVNTEAFF. CDR3 DNA: TGCAGTGCGCACAGGGTGAACACTGAAGCTTTCTTT.

This clonotype occurred many times. V usage is TRBV6-9 and J usage is TRBJ2-2; 10 nucleotides match TRBD2. The CDR3 runs to 17 residues. CDR1 and CDR2 (germline): MNHGY, SVAAGI. V shed 6 bases and J 1 base; nucleotides not matched to a gene: 8. CDR3 residues: CASRLFGTSVNTGELFF. The DNA for the CDR3 is TGTGCCAGCAGGTTATTCGGGACTAGCGTGAACACCGGGGAGCTGTTTTTT.

By its share, this clonotype is medium-sized. The chain employs TRBV5-1 and TRBJ1-2; D is ambiguous. Germline V gives CDR1 SGHRS, CDR2 YFSETQ. The CDR3 covers 14 residues. Trimming removed 2 bases from V and 4 bases from J, with 12 bases in between. Here the CDR3 DNA reads TGCGCCAGCAGCTTTTCGCCCGGTGGCTATGGCTACACCTTC. Its translation: CASSFSPGGYGYTF.

The rearrangement uses TRBV12-5 and TRBJ2-5, with 9 bases that match TRBD1. The junction had 7 bases not matched to a gene; V was cut back by 6 bases and J by 5 bases. Germline loops: CDR1 LGHNT, CDR2 FRNRAP. This CDR3 is built from 14 residues. The CDR3 is CASGLDRGGETQYF. The CDR3 DNA is TGTGCTAGTGGCTTAGACAGGGGGGGGGAGACCCAGTACTTC.

This clonotype occurred many times. The chain employs TRBV6-5 and TRBJ2-1; tentatively, D is TRBD2 (5 bases). CDR1 and CDR2 from the germline V gene are MNHEY and SVGAGI. The CDR3 consists of 13 residues. V was trimmed by 7 bases and J by 7 bases, leaving 14 bases between them. The CDR3 region has the DNA TGTGCCAGCACCCCGGGCGGGCTTAATGAGCAGTTCTTC. As protein: CASTPGGLNEQFF.

In its sample, this clonotype was seen a few times. The rearrangement uses TRBV15 and TRBJ2-3; D is possibly TRBD2 (5 bases). V lost 0 bases to trimming and J lost 3 bases, with 13 bases between them. CDR1 LNHNV and CDR2 YYDKDF come from the germline V gene (reference sequence). This CDR3 comprises 16 residues. In DNA, the CDR3 is TGTGCCACCAGCAGAGATCTGGACGGAGGAACAGATACGCAGTATTTT. This codes for CATSRDLDGGTDTQYF.

This clonotype appeared many times. V is TRBV5-8 and J is TRBJ1-3; D ambiguous. Trimming left V 2 bases short and J 0 bases short, with 6 bases between. The CDR3 runs to 14 residues. Germline CDR1 and CDR2: SGHTS and YDEGEE. The chain's CDR3 is CASSFVRSGNTIYF. CDR3 in DNA: TGTGCCAGCAGCTTCGTACGCTCTGGAAACACCATATATTTT.

This clonotype was counted many times. The gene calls are TRBV5-1 and TRBJ2-5; D is ambiguous. The CDR3 has 12 amino acids. V was clipped by 5 bases and J by 6 bases, with 11 bases between them. Germline CDR1 and CDR2: SGHRS and YFSETQ. CDR3 in DNA: TGCGCCAGCAGTATAGAGGCGAAGACCCAGTACTTC. Its translation: CASSIEAKTQYF. Together with reference TRBV5-1 and TRBJ2-5, the CDR3 gives the full variable domain: KAGVTQTPRYLIKTRGQQVTLSCSPISGHRSVSWYQQTPGQGLQFLFEYFSETQRNKGNFPGRFSGRQFSNSRSEMNVSTLELGDSALYLCASSIEAKTQYFGPGTRLLVL.